Each of the 32 T cell receptor beta chains below was sequenced from the same sample in a study of OX40 agonist ivuxolimab in advanced cancers. Clones were sequenced by immunoSEQ multiplex PCR, and TCRdb holds only the in-frame ones, with some missing. The sample consists of about 19,000 clones, approximately 85% of them appearing once. The starting material was CD4+ or CD8+ T cells sorted from blood, obtained in a trial of the OX40 agonist ivuxolimab. The receptors come from an adult with an advanced solid tumor such as melanoma, head and neck, liver or kidney cancer.

The chain joins TRBV11-2 to TRBJ1-1; D ambiguous. Germline CDR1 reads SGHAT; CDR2 reads FQNNGV. This CDR3 has 14 amino acids. Trimming left V 3 bases short and J 1 base short, with 9 bases between. The CDR3 DNA is TGTGCCAGCAGCTTCGAAAGACGGAACACTGAAGCTTTCTTT. Its protein product is CASSFERRNTEAFF.

This chain connects TRBV19 to TRBJ1-6; D call uncertain. V lost 4 bases to trimming and J lost 4 bases, with 8 bases between them. The CDR3 spans 14 residues. CDR1 LNHDA and CDR2 SQIVND come from the germline V gene (reference sequence). The CDR3 region is CASSNMHYNSPLHF. In DNA form, the CDR3 reads TGTGCCAGTAGTAATATGCATTATAATTCACCCCTCCACTTT. The whole variable domain, remainder taken from reference TRBV19 and TRBJ1-6, is DGGITQSPKYLFRKEGQNVTLSCEQNLNHDAMYWYRQDPGQGLRLIYYSQIVNDFQKGDIAEGYSVSREKKESFPLTVTSAQKNPTAFYLCASSNMHYNSPLHFGNGTRLTVT.

The chain links TRBV19 to TRBJ1-1, with D unclear. The V gene lost 5 bases and the J gene lost 6 bases, with 10 bases spanning the gap. Germline CDR1 is LNHDA and CDR2 is SQIVND (reference sequence). This CDR3 has 12 residues. The CDR3: CASSSPQPEAFF. The CDR3 DNA reads TGTGCCAGTAGTTCCCCCCAACCTGAAGCTTTCTTT.

This chain uses TRBV7-6 with TRBJ2-1, with 12 bases fitting TRBD2. Losses at the gene ends were 4 bases for V and 6 bases for J; bases not matched to a gene: 4. CDR3 length: 15 amino acids. Germline V gene lookup returns CDR1 SGHVS and CDR2 FNYEAQ. The CDR3 region is CASSSLAGGPNEQFF. In nucleotides, the CDR3 is TGTGCCAGCAGCTCCCTAGCGGGGGGGCCCAATGAGCAGTTCTTC.

This chain joins TRBV6-6 and TRBJ2-5; D unresolved. V was shortened by 7 bases and J by 1 base, with 10 bases between the two germline ends. The CDR3 is made up of 13 amino acids. Looked up from germline, CDR1 is MNHNY and CDR2 is SVGAGI (reference sequence). In DNA, the CDR3 is TGTGCCAGCACCCATCAACCCCAAGAGACCCAGTACTTC. As protein: CASTHQPQETQYF.

This clone was found a few times. V usage is TRBV19 and J usage is TRBJ1-1; D call uncertain. There are 12 residues in the CDR3. Trimming removed 6 bases at V and 6 bases at J, with 11 bases between. The V gene's germline CDR1 is LNHDA and CDR2 SQIVND (reference sequence). CDR3 residues: CASSSGGPEAFF. For the CDR3, the DNA is TGTGCCAGTAGCTCTGGAGGTCCTGAAGCTTTCTTT.

The chain couples TRBV11-3 to TRBJ2-4, with a weak D call TRBD1 (5 bases). The CDR3 spans 16 residues. The germline CDR1 and CDR2 sequences are SGHNT and YENEEA. The V gene lost 5 bases and the J gene lost 0 bases, with 14 bases spanning the gap. The CDR3 reads CASSRLTDLAKNIQYF. The CDR3 coding sequence is TGTGCCAGCAGCCGATTGACAGATTTAGCCAAAAACATTCAGTACTTC.

The J gene is TRBJ1-2, the V gene TRBV7-9, with 7 bases that match TRBD1. The CDR3 is made up of 16 amino acids. Germline V gene sequence: CDR1 SEHNR, CDR2 FQNEAQ (reference sequence). Trimming took 5 bases from V and 4 from J; bases not matched to a gene: 13. The CDR3 spells CASSTTGTEILYGYTF. CDR3 nucleotides: TGTGCCAGCAGCACTACCGGGACAGAGATACTCTATGGCTACACCTTC.

The rearrangement joins TRBV4-2 to TRBJ1-1; D is ambiguous. The CDR3 covers 13 residues. Trimming shortened V by 1 base and J by 7 bases, and 10 bases separated the two germline ends. Germline values: CDR1 LGHNA, CDR2 YNFKEQ. In nucleotides, the CDR3 is TGTGCCAGCAGCCAAGGGGCAGTCATTGAAGCTTTCTTT. It translates to CASSQGAVIEAFF.

The table lists this clone with a count of one. The J gene is TRBJ1-1, the V gene TRBV15, with a tentative D call TRBD1 (6 bases). V was cut by 0 bases and J by 1 base, with 12 bases left in between. Germline values: CDR1 LNHNV, CDR2 YYDKDF (reference sequence). CDR3 length equals 16 residues. The CDR3 spells CATSRDRQGRNTEAFF. In DNA form, the CDR3 reads TGTGCCACCAGCAGAGATCGGCAGGGGAGGAACACTGAAGCTTTCTTT.

This chain joins TRBV5-4 and TRBJ1-1; D possibly corresponds to TRBD1 (5 bases). The V and J ends lost 3 bases and 1 base respectively, with 19 bases between them. The germline gives CDR1 SGHNT, CDR2 YYREEE (reference sequence). The CDR3 has 17 residues. Written as DNA, the CDR3 is TGTGCCAGCAGCTACGAAAACCGACGGGGGGGGAACACTGAAGCTTTCTTT. Protein product: CASSYENRRGGNTEAFF. The whole variable domain, filled in from reference TRBV5-4 and TRBJ1-1, reads ETGVTQSPTHLIKTRGQQVTLRCSSQSGHNTVSWYQQALGQGPQFIFQYYREEENGRGNFPPRFSGLQFPNYSSELNVNALELDDSALYLCASSYENRRGGNTEAFFGQGTRLTVV.

Of note for this clone: Other DNA sequences in this specimen translate into the identical CDR3. CDR3 nucleotide sequence: TGTGCCAGCAGCTTGGATGAGCAGTTCTTC. Amino acids: CASSLDEQFF. This rearrangement joins TRBV7-9 to TRBJ2-1; D remains ambiguous. Germline CDR1 is SEHNR and CDR2 is FQNEAQ (reference sequence). The CDR3 sequence is 10 residues long. Deletions cut 3 bases from V and 8 bases from J, with 2 bases between.

The rearrangement uses TRBV4-3 and TRBJ2-7; 11 bases agree with TRBD2. Germline CDR1 and CDR2: LGHNA and YSLEER. J was trimmed by 7 bases and V by 0 bases; bases with no gene match: 8. The CDR3 length is 16 residues. In DNA, the CDR3 is TGCGCCAGCAGCCAAGATAGGTCCCTAGCGGGGGGTGAGCAGTACTTC. This translates into CASSQDRSLAGGEQYF.

This clone was picked up one time. The V call is TRBV5-5, the J call TRBJ2-1; D gene uncertain. The ends were cut back, 0 bases at V and 2 bases at J, with 12 bases in the middle. There are 16 residues in the CDR3. In germline, CDR1 is SGHKS, CDR2 YYEKEE (reference sequence). The CDR3 here is CASSLVRETTYNEQFF. In DNA form, the CDR3 reads TGTGCCAGCAGCTTGGTAAGGGAAACAACCTACAATGAGCAGTTCTTC. Based on the CDR3 plus reference TRBV5-5 and TRBJ2-1, the full variable domain is DAGVTQSPTHLIKTRGQQVTLRCSPISGHKSVSWYQQVLGQGPQFIFQYYEKEERGRGNFPDRFSARQFPNYSSELNVNALLLGDSALYLCASSLVRETTYNEQFFGPGTRLTVL.

This chain connects TRBV5-6 to TRBJ1-1; D gene uncertain. Germline V gene lookup returns CDR1 SGHDT and CDR2 YYEEEE. The CDR3 extends over 12 amino acids. The ends were cut back, 1 base at V and 7 bases at J, with 8 bases in the middle. CDR3 region: CASSLILSEAFF. In nucleotides, the CDR3 is TGTGCCAGCAGCTTGATATTGAGTGAAGCTTTCTTT.

This rearrangement joins TRBV30 to TRBJ1-2; no firm D call. Trimming removed 3 bases from V and 4 bases from J, with 27 bases in between. Germline assignment: CDR1 GTSNPN and CDR2 SVGIG (reference sequence). The CDR3 consists of 18 residues. The CDR3 nucleotides are TGTGCCTGGAGAGACGGAGACTTTGGCAGGATAAATCCCTATGGCTACACCTTC. It yields the protein CAWRDGDFGRINPYGYTF.

The CDR3: CASSTQDGDNYGYTF. The CDR3 DNA reads TGTGCCAGCAGCACACAGGACGGAGATAACTATGGCTACACCTTC. This chain joins TRBV7-6 and TRBJ1-2, with D possibly matching TRBD1 (5 bases). Between the trimmed V and J ends, which lost 5 bases and 1 base, there was a span of 14 bases. The CDR3 totals 15 residues. The V gene's germline CDR1 is SGHVS and CDR2 FNYEAQ.

The rearrangement links TRBV25-1 to TRBJ2-7, with TRBD2 matching over 7 bases. Germline V lookup: CDR1 MGHDK, CDR2 SYGVNS. This CDR3 is built from 13 residues. The J segment lost 0 bases and the V segment lost 5 bases, leaving 1 base of the junction unmatched. The CDR3: CASSWGGSYEQYF. The CDR3 nucleotides are TGTGCCAGCAGTTGGGGGGGCTCCTACGAGCAGTACTTC.

This clone was found a few times. The chain is built from TRBV5-4 and TRBJ1-2; 7 nucleotides match TRBD1. The V gene end was trimmed by 5 bases and the J gene end by 7 bases; junction bases not matched to a gene: 8. Germline lookup yields CDR1 SGHNT and CDR2 YYREEE (reference sequence). The length of the CDR3 is 13 residues. CDR3 sequence: CASSSSGGSGYTF. In DNA form, the CDR3 reads TGTGCCAGCAGTTCTTCAGGGGGAAGTGGCTACACCTTC.

V gene TRBV27 combines with J gene TRBJ2-6; D is possibly TRBD1 (6 bases). The CDR3 is made up of 19 amino acids. V lost 4 bases and J lost 0, with 19 bases in between. Germline V CDR1 and CDR2: MNHEY, SMNVEV (reference sequence). CDR3 in DNA: TGTGCCAGCAGTTCACGCACAGGGAATGCAGACTCTGGGGCCAACGTCCTGACTTTC. The encoded protein is CASSSRTGNADSGANVLTF. Full variable domain (remainder filled in from reference TRBV27 and TRBJ2-6): EAQVTQNPRYLITVTGKKLTVTCSQNMNHEYMSWYRQDPGLGLRQIYYSMNVEVTDKGDVPEGYKVSRKEKRNFPLILESPSPNQTSLYFCASSSRTGNADSGANVLTFGAGSRLTVL.

This chain uses TRBV29-1 with TRBJ2-1; D uncertain. Per the germline V gene, CDR1 is SQVTM and CDR2 is ANQGSEA. The ends were cut back, 7 bases at V and 9 bases at J, with 10 bases in the middle. The CDR3 is 10 amino acids. CDR3 sequence: CSAMGTEQFF. CDR3 in DNA: TGCAGCGCAATGGGCACTGAGCAGTTCTTC.

The rearrangement joins TRBV6-5 to TRBJ1-2, with D perhaps matching TRBD1 (5 bases). The length of the CDR3 is 13 residues. From germline, CDR1 is MNHEY and CDR2 SVGAGI. Trimming took off 6 bases at V and 4 bases at J, with 12 bases between the two ends. The CDR3 protein is CASRTTGFYGYTF. The CDR3 nucleotides read TGTGCCAGCAGAACCACAGGCTTCTATGGCTACACCTTC.

This rearrangement joins TRBV27 to TRBJ1-5; 11 nucleotides align to TRBD1. Unmatched junction bases numbered 6, after V lost 7 bases and J lost 4 bases. The CDR3 has 15 amino acids. From germline, CDR1 is MNHEY and CDR2 SMNVEV (reference sequence). In DNA, the CDR3 is TGTGCCAGCACCACTGGACAGGGGGCGAATCAGCCCCAGCATTTT. Translating gives CASTTGQGANQPQHF.

This chain joins TRBV29-1 and TRBJ2-2, with D hard to call. V lost 8 bases, J lost 0 bases, and 10 bases lay in between. The CDR3 length is 13 residues. CDR1 is SQVTM and CDR2 is ANQGSEA in the germline V gene. CDR3 sequence (DNA): TGCAGCCTCACGAACACGAACACCGGGGAGCTGTTTTTT. Its translation: CSLTNTNTGELFF.

This clone has more than one count but fewer than ten. This chain uses TRBV4-1 with TRBJ2-7; 7 positions match TRBD1. The ends lost 5 bases at V and 2 bases at J; junction bases unmatched: 0. This CDR3 is 12 amino acids long. CDR1 MGHRA and CDR2 YSYEKL come from the germline V gene. CDR3 nucleotides: TGCGCCAGCAGCGGGACAGCCTACGAGCAGTACTTC. It codes for CASSGTAYEQYF.

This clone appeared once. This chain uses TRBV5-4 with TRBJ2-2; 8 nucleotides line up with TRBD2. Germline V gives CDR1 SGHNT, CDR2 YYREEE (reference sequence). The CDR3 is 15 residues long. After removal of 2 bases from V and 7 bases from J, the junction contained 7 bases not matched to a gene. CDR3 DNA: TGTGCCAGCAGCTTTTTCGGGGGGGCGAGCGGGGAGCTGTTTTTT. Translation: CASSFFGGASGELFF.

The chain has TRBV4-1 and TRBJ2-5, with 7 bases that match TRBD1. Trimming at V came to 4 bases and at J to 4 bases, leaving 6 bases not matched to a gene. The length of the CDR3 is 14 residues. Looked up from germline, CDR1 is MGHRA and CDR2 is YSYEKL. Here the CDR3 reads CASSRGGSRETQYF. CDR3 bases: TGCGCCAGCAGCCGAGGGGGCAGTCGAGAGACCCAGTACTTC.

The rearrangement uses TRBV11-2 and TRBJ2-7; D is unclear. With 5 bases removed from V and 3 bases from J, the gap between germline ends came to 11 bases. The CDR3 is made up of 13 amino acids. The germline CDR1 and CDR2 sequences are SGHAT and FQNNGV. The CDR3 DNA reads TGTGCCAGCAGCCATCGTTCCCTCTACGAGCAGTACTTC. The encoded protein is CASSHRSLYEQYF.

V usage is TRBV6-5 and J usage is TRBJ1-3; 7 bases fit TRBD1. This CDR3 spans 15 amino acids. The V gene's germline CDR1 is MNHEY and CDR2 SVGAGI. The V gene end was trimmed by 9 bases and the J gene end by 4 bases; junction bases not matched to a gene: 12. The CDR3 DNA follows: TGTGCCAGTCGAATTACAGGGGCGCCGGGAAACACCATATATTTT. It is translated as CASRITGAPGNTIYF.

The gene calls are TRBV6-5 and TRBJ2-2; no reliable D call. CDR1 is MNHEY and CDR2 is SVGAGI in the germline V gene. With 10 bases removed from V and 0 bases from J, the gap between germline ends came to 15 bases. The CDR3 has 15 amino acids. CDR3 sequence: CATSNQHANTGELFF. In nucleotides, the CDR3 is TGTGCCACCAGCAATCAACACGCGAACACCGGGGAGCTGTTTTTT.

The rearrangement links TRBV11-2 to TRBJ1-4, with TRBD1 matching 12 bases. Germline V gene sequence: CDR1 SGHAT, CDR2 FQNNGV. The CDR3 is made up of 16 amino acids. Trimming cost V 3 bases and J 8 bases; bases outside gene matches: 7. CDR3 DNA: TGTGCCAGCAGCTTTTGGGGACAGGGGGCGAGGGAAAAACTGTTTTTT. Amino acids: CASSFWGQGAREKLFF.

In this sample, this clone turned up once. The chain is built from TRBV5-6 and TRBJ1-1; weak D call: TRBD1 (5 bases). Germline V gene lookup returns CDR1 SGHDT and CDR2 YYEEEE. The V end was cut by 0 bases, the J end by 5 bases, with 11 bases between. The CDR3 totals 14 residues. DNA of the CDR3: TGTGCCAGCAGCTTGGTGGGAAGGGGTACTGAAGCTTTCTTT. Its protein product is CASSLVGRGTEAFF.